This TCR beta chain was sequenced for a study of Graves' ophthalmopathy and Graves' hyperthyroidism. Points from the study as a whole: Discriminating ophthalmopathy from stable hyperthyroidism, a 13-signature model attained a sensitivity of over 85% and a specificity of 81.08%.

Scientists amplified the TCR beta CDR3 regions from RNA transcripts. HTBI-primed first-round RT-PCR preceded second-round multiplex PCR. TCRdb called the multiplex PCR reads again in MiXCR, with one record for every CDR3 protein. There are 500,000 to 600,000 distinct CDR3 sequences in the sample; roughly 40% occur only once, and 3.5% to 5% lies in the top ten. The CDR3 length is 19 residues. With 5 bases removed from V and 4 bases from J, the gap between germline ends came to 24 bases. A word on this clonotype: What it binds is unknown.

Input material: peripheral blood or thyroid tissue (not recorded which). The TCR originated in an adult man with Graves' hyperthyroidism. This chain uses TRBV12-3 or TRBV12-4 with TRBJ2-6; possibly TRBD1 for D (6 bases). DNA of the CDR3: TGTGCCAGCAGTCCACCGGTGGGGGCCGGATGGAGGGGGGCCAACGTCCTGACTTTC. Protein: CASSPPVGAGWRGANVLTF.